Reported below is one TCR beta chain. Its antigen remains unidentified. Trimming took off 10 bases at V and 0 bases at J, with 12 bases between the two ends. CDR1 is MNHEY and CDR2 is SVGAGI in the germline V gene. The CDR3 consists of 13 residues. The record originates from a study of shared clonotypes between healthy human individuals. Study overall: The composition of the donors was a couple of women and a few men aged 18 to 49. Study findings and constraints: Between four donors, naive CD4 clonotypes were shared at a level of about 5.3%. Collection of samples was limited to blood; tissue repertoires likely differ.

Samples underwent the assay at deep level. TCRdb's copy holds only in-frame clones and misses some; the assay was immunoSEQ multiplex PCR. The table records about 1,500,000 clones, roughly 96% of them present only once. The origin of this receptor is a man aged 25-40 years in good health. The material sequenced was naive CD4+ T cells sorted from blood. As to subset: CD45RA+ positively selected. V is TRBV6-5 and J is TRBJ1-2, with a possible D match to TRBD1 (6 bases). The CDR3 coding sequence is TGTGCCACCACGGACAGTACTAACTATGGCTACACCTTC. Encoded protein: CATTDSTNYGYTF.